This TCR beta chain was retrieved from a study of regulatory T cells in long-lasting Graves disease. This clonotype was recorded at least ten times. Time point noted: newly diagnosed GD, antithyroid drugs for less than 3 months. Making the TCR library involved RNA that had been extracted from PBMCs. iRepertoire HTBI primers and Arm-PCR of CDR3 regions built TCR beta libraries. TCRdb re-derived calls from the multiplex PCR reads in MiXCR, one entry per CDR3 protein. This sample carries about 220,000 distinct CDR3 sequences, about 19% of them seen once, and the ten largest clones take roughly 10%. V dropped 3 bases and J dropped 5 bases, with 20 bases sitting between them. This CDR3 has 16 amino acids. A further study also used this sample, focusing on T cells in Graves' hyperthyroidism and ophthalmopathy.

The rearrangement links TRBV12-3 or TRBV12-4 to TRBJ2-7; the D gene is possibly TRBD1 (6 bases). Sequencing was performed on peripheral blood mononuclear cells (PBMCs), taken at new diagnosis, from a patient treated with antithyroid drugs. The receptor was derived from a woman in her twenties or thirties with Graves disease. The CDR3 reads CASSFGLRGAGDEQYF. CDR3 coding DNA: TGTGCCAGCAGTTTCGGCCTCAGGGGCGCGGGCGACGAGCAGTACTTC.